This T cell receptor (beta chain) came from a study of PD-1 blockade in classical Hodgkin lymphoma (dated by TCRdb to 2020 to 2022). About the study as a whole: A peripheral blood immune signature of response to PD-1 blockade in classical Hodgkin lymphoma was defined using TCR beta sequencing and CyTOF. The paper as a whole reports these results and caveats: Baseline TCR diversity was reported as lower in newly diagnosed patients than in healthy donors, and lower still in relapsed/refractory patients. The study was limited to a single clinical trial cohort, and causes of repertoire differences, possibly disease activity or prior therapy, remained undefined.

Trimming takes 6 bases from V and 4 bases from J, and the germline ends sit 14 bases apart. CDR3 length: 14 amino acids, cysteine to phenylalanine. Solely the CDR3 DNA is kept, with 42 bases framed from the first base. CDR1 SGDLS and CDR2 YYNGEE are derived from the germline V gene. The sample's time point label, decoded: newly diagnosed, previously untreated cHL patient sample. Using a Miltenyi CD4+ T cell isolation kit, CD4+ T cells were purified from thawed PBMCs through magnetic negative selection. As a comparison group for the relapsed/refractory trial patients, PBMCs were sequenced from patients with newly diagnosed, previously untreated classical Hodgkin lymphoma. Peripheral blood was collected in 8 mL Vacutainer Cell Preparation Tubes, from which PBMCs were isolated by centrifugation and then cryopreserved. Purified CD4+ and CD8+ fractions were prepared only for cases in which an additional PBMC sample was available. Magnetically labelled cells were removed on LS columns in a quadroMACS separator, and the flow-through was collected as the purified fraction.

The Qiagen DNeasy kit was used to extract genomic DNA from unsorted PBMCs and from the negatively selected CD4+ and CD8+ fractions. Amplification of TCR beta CDR3 regions was done by immunoSEQ multiplex PCR with primers that anneal to V and J segments. Amplification bias was minimized using a synthetic immune receptor repertoire, and residual bias was removed computationally after sequencing. The authors' analysis ran thus. Repertoire diversity was quantified as the Shannon entropy index using custom Python scripts. Unsorted, CD4+ and CD8+ repertoires were analyzed separately, except for combined analyses in which CD4+ and CD8+ sequences were merged in silico. TCRdb stores this immuneACCESS table with in-frame sequences only. Part of the clones is absent; in the studies checked, under half of the shortfall reflects unresolved V genes, and no reason is known for the rest. The DNA was the basis for D and trimming; V, J and clone size are from that table. The sample profile shows almost 20,000 clones; approximately 83% of them were found once. The ten largest clones take up roughly 1.2% of the sample.

To note about this clone: Its antigen remains unidentified. Base qualities are not at hand, and no much larger clone is one base apart.

What was sequenced was CD4+ T cells from blood. The receptor was isolated from a human donor with classical Hodgkin lymphoma. The V and J segments used are TRBV9 and TRBJ2-1; possibly the D gene is TRBD2, per 5 matching bases. The CDR3 in this case is CASNIDGLYNEQFF. The DNA sequence follows: TGTGCCAGCAACATCGACGGACTTTACAATGAGCAGTTCTTC.